This passage covers 32 T cell receptor beta chains from one sample sequenced in a study of metastatic and nonmetastatic thyroid tumors. Treatment of any kind had been given to no patient before thyroid surgery. MiXCR re-clonotyped the PCR reads for TCRdb. This table has tens of thousands of clones, approximately 15% appearing once. The sequenced material came from blood. Source of these receptors: a female donor with papillary thyroid cancer or a benign thyroid nodule (not recorded which). Some clones in this sample may be carry-over from other donors' samples.

This clone was seen ten or more times. The chain joins TRBV5-1 to TRBJ2-1; D gene ambiguous. V lost 0 bases to trimming and J lost 1 base, with 2 bases between them. CDR1 and CDR2 from the germline V gene are SGHRS and YFSETQ. The CDR3 consists of 13 residues. CDR3 amino acids: CASSLGSYNEQFF. In DNA, the CDR3 is TGCGCCAGCAGCTTGGGGTCCTACAATGAGCAGTTCTTC.

Comment on this clone: Its ends do not fully match the called genes, so a read error is possible. V and J are TRBV30 and TRBJ2-3; TRBD2 aligns across 9 bases. The germline CDR1 and CDR2 sequences are GTSNPN and SVGIG (reference sequence). The CDR3 is 16 residues long. For the CDR3, the DNA is TGTTCCTGGAGTTTACGAGAAGCGGGAGGAACAGATACGCAGTATTTT. It translates to CSWSLREAGGTDTQYF.

This clone was seen ten or more times. The V call is TRBV3-1, the J call TRBJ1-5; D is possibly TRBD1 (6 bases). This CDR3 region has 14 residues. Germline V gene lookup returns CDR1 LGHDT and CDR2 YNNKEL (reference sequence). With 3 bases removed from V and 1 base from J, the gap between germline ends came to 7 bases. CDR3 nucleotide sequence: TGTGCCAGCAGCCAGGACAGAAGCAATCAGCCCCAGCATTTT. This codes for CASSQDRSNQPQHF. Filled out from reference TRBV3-1 and TRBJ1-5, the complete variable domain reads DTAVSQTPKYLVTQMGNDKSIKCEQNLGHDTMYWYKQDSKKFLKIMFSYNNKELIINETVPNRFSPKSPDKAHLNLHINSLELGDSAVYFCASSQDRSNQPQHFGDGTRLSIL.

This clone has ten or more counts. The rearrangement joins TRBV12-3 or TRBV12-4 to TRBJ1-3, with 9 bases lining up with TRBD1. The V gene end was trimmed by 7 bases and the J gene end by 9 bases; junction bases not matched to a gene: 16. The CDR3 runs 16 residues. CDR3: CASTPRDRDEVGTIYF. Here the CDR3 DNA reads TGTGCCAGCACTCCCCGGGACAGGGACGAAGTAGGCACCATATATTTT.

This clone was detected many times. At the DNA level, this CDR3 is encoded by other sequences in the same sample as well. The genes are TRBV6-1 and TRBJ1-1; D is undetermined. Germline lookup yields CDR1 MNHNS and CDR2 SASEGT. V dropped 6 bases and J dropped 0 bases, with 8 bases sitting between them. The CDR3 runs to 13 residues. The CDR3 DNA follows: TGTGCCAGCAGGCGAGTCCTGAACACTGAAGCTTTCTTT. It yields the protein CASRRVLNTEAFF.

Only one count was recorded for this clone. The chain has TRBV20-1 and TRBJ2-3; tentatively, D is TRBD1 (6 bases). The CDR3 has 14 amino acids. The germline CDR1 and CDR2 sequences are DFQATT and SNEGSKA (reference sequence). Trimming stripped 1 base from V and 5 bases from J, with 13 bases between. In nucleotides, the CDR3 is TGCAGTGCTAGAGGACCCATCAGGGGAGATACGCAGTATTTT. This encodes CSARGPIRGDTQYF.

This clone has at least ten counts. This sequence joins TRBV5-1 and TRBJ2-3; 8 nucleotides agree with TRBD2. The CDR3 sequence is 15 residues long. Germline values: CDR1 SGHRS, CDR2 YFSETQ. Trimming cost V 5 bases and J 0 bases; bases outside gene matches: 5. The CDR3 coding sequence is TGCGCCAGCAGTCCTAGCGGGCCTAGCACAGATACGCAGTATTTT. Protein sequence: CASSPSGPSTDTQYF.

This clone appeared many times. The J gene is TRBJ1-3, the V gene TRBV7-8, with 7 bases aligning to TRBD1. The germline V gene encodes CDR1 SGHVS and CDR2 FQNEAQ. The CDR3 sequence is 13 residues long. V shed 5 bases and J 4 bases; nucleotides not matched to a gene: 2. The CDR3 nucleotides are TGTGCCAGCAGCGGGGGACAGGGAAACACCATATATTTT. This gives the protein CASSGGQGNTIYF.

Comment on this clone: This may come from a read error, since a much larger clone is one base off. The J gene is TRBJ1-3, the V gene TRBV7-9; D perhaps matches TRBD1 (6 bases). Germline V lookup: CDR1 SEHNR, CDR2 FQNEAQ (reference sequence). CDR3 length: 14 residues. V was shortened by 5 bases and J by 7 bases, with 15 bases between the two germline ends. CDR3 nucleotides: TGTGCCAGCAGCACGCGGGACACTGTGAACACCATATATTTT. Protein product: CASSTRDTVNTIYF. Together with reference TRBV7-9 and TRBJ1-3, the CDR3 gives the full variable domain: DTGVSQNPRHKITKRGQNVTFRCDPISEHNRLYWYRQTLGQGPEFLTYFQNEAQLEKSRLLSDRFSAERPKGSFSTLEIQRTEQGDSAMYLCASSTRDTVNTIYFGEGSWLTVV.

The chain employs TRBV24-1 and TRBJ2-3; unclear D gene. In germline, CDR1 is KGHDR, CDR2 SFDVKD. The CDR3 runs to 16 residues. The ends were cut back, 3 bases at V and 7 bases at J, with 19 bases in the middle. The CDR3 DNA sequence: TGTGCCACCAGTGATCCAATAGGCGGTCTAGTGAATACGCAGTATTTT. This codes for CATSDPIGGLVNTQYF.

The chain links TRBV5-1 to TRBJ1-1; D ambiguous. With 0 bases removed from V and 0 bases from J, the gap between germline ends came to 3 bases. The CDR3 consists of 13 residues. CDR1 is SGHRS and CDR2 is YFSETQ in the germline V gene. In DNA form, the CDR3 reads TGCGCCAGCAGCTTGGATATGAACACTGAAGCTTTCTTT. Protein sequence: CASSLDMNTEAFF.

This clone was recorded at least ten times. The chain carries TRBV15 and TRBJ2-5, with 8 bases matching TRBD1. Trimming cost V 2 bases and J 5 bases; bases outside gene matches: 13. Germline V gene data show CDR1 as LNHNV and CDR2 as YYDKDF (reference sequence). CDR3 length: 17 residues. CDR3 in amino acids: CATSRPGQGRRRETQYF. For the CDR3, the DNA is TGTGCCACCAGCAGACCCGGACAGGGCCGGCGGAGGGAGACCCAGTACTTC. Variable domain in full (rest from reference TRBV15 and TRBJ2-5): DAMVIQNPRYQVTQFGKPVTLSCSQTLNHNVMYWYQQKSSQAPKLLFHYYDKDFNNEADTPDNFQSRRPNTSFCFLDIRSPGLGDTAMYLCATSRPGQGRRRETQYFGPGTRLLVL.

This clone was seen at least ten times. The conserved phenylalanine or tryptophan is not found at the CDR3 terminus, so this likely reflects a read error. The J gene is TRBJ1-5, the V gene TRBV6-1; maybe TRBD1 (5 bases). Germline V gives CDR1 MNHNS, CDR2 SASEGT. Trimming cost V 4 bases and J 0 bases, with 16 bases left between them. The CDR3 is made up of 17 amino acids. CDR3 in DNA: TGTGCCAGCAGTGCGGGACCAATACTTTATAGCAATCAGCCCCAGCATTCT. Translating gives CASSAGPILYSNQPQHS.

This clone has a count of ten or more. The genes are TRBV30 and TRBJ2-1; 10 positions agree with TRBD1. With 0 bases clipped from V and 2 bases from J, the junction kept 1 base outside the gene matches. The CDR3 contains 15 residues. In germline, CDR1 is GTSNPN, CDR2 SVGIG (reference sequence). CDR3 DNA: TGTGCCTGGAGTGTGGGACAGGGGCCCTACAATGAGCAGTTCTTC. Translating gives CAWSVGQGPYNEQFF.

This clone was counted only a few times. V is TRBV28 and J is TRBJ2-1; 7 positions match TRBD2. V shed 5 bases and J 7 bases; nucleotides not matched to a gene: 23. The CDR3 is made up of 19 amino acids. Germline CDR1 is MDHEN and CDR2 is SYDVKM. In DNA, the CDR3 is TGTGCCAGCAGTCTAGCAGACATTTTCGGGGGGAGACTTCCAAATGAGCAGTTCTTC. It is translated as CASSLADIFGGRLPNEQFF.

This clone was seen many times. The V call is TRBV10-3, the J call TRBJ2-7, with D possibly being TRBD1 (6 bases). Germline V gene lookup returns CDR1 ENHRY and CDR2 SYGVKD. The CDR3 is 13 amino acids. Deletions cut 6 bases from V and 4 bases from J, with 13 bases between. In DNA, the CDR3 is TGTGCCATCAGCTTCGACAGGACGTACGAGCAGTACTTC. Its translation is CAISFDRTYEQYF.

This clone was recorded a few times. CDR3 sequence reads: CASLSGLAGTEQYF. DNA for the CDR3: TGTGCCAGCCTGTCTGGACTAGCAGGTACCGAGCAGTACTTC. The V gene is TRBV28, the J gene TRBJ2-7, with 8 nucleotides matching TRBD2. Trimming cost V 8 bases and J 6 bases; bases outside gene matches: 12. This CDR3 contains 14 residues. Germline CDR1 MDHEN, CDR2 SYDVKM.

This clone was counted a few times. The CDR3, as DNA: TGCGCCAGCAGCCAAGAAACTAGCGGGAGGAGGGCTGAGCAGTTCTTC. It is translated as CASSQETSGRRAEQFF. The chain is built from TRBV4-1 and TRBJ2-1; 12 bases are shared with TRBD2. This CDR3 spans 16 amino acids. After removal of 0 bases from V and 9 bases from J, the junction contained 6 bases not matched to a gene. From germline, CDR1 is MGHRA and CDR2 YSYEKL.

The chain uses TRBV12-3 or TRBV12-4 and TRBJ1-5; TRBD1 matches at 7 bases. Trimming at V came to 7 bases and at J to 4 bases, leaving 7 bases not matched to a gene. The CDR3 extends over 14 amino acids. This CDR3 reads CASTPGQPNQPQHF. DNA for the CDR3: TGTGCCAGCACCCCGGGACAGCCAAATCAGCCCCAGCATTTT.

This clone was counted a few times. V usage is TRBV27 and J usage is TRBJ1-3; D gene unclear. The CDR3 consists of 15 residues. The V end was cut by 0 bases, the J end by 4 bases, with 10 bases between. The germline gives CDR1 MNHEY, CDR2 SMNVEV (reference sequence). This CDR3 reads CASSLSRATGNTIYF. CDR3 DNA: TGTGCCAGCAGTTTATCTCGGGCTACAGGAAACACCATATATTTT.

In this sample, this clone turned up a few times. The V call is TRBV6-1, the J call TRBJ2-2; a possible D gene is TRBD1 (6 bases). This CDR3 contains 14 residues. Trimming took 7 bases from V and 2 from J, leaving 11 bases between them. From germline, CDR1 is MNHNS and CDR2 SASEGT. In nucleotides, the CDR3 is TGTGCCAGCACCTCGGACAGAAACACCGGGGAGCTGTTTTTT. Amino acids: CASTSDRNTGELFF.

There are many counts of this clone. The chain carries TRBV2 and TRBJ2-5, with 10 nucleotides matching TRBD2. The CDR3 runs to 14 residues. The germline V gene has CDR1 SNHLY and CDR2 FYNNEI. With V trimmed by 7 bases and J by 5 bases, 7 bases remained unmatched. In nucleotides, the CDR3 is TGTGCCAGCACAGCGGGAGGGCCGGGGGAGACCCAGTACTTC. Residues: CASTAGGPGETQYF. Complete variable domain (other parts from reference TRBV2 and TRBJ2-5): EPEVTQTPSHQVTQMGQEVILRCVPISNHLYFYWYRQILGQKVEFLVSFYNNEISEKSEIFDDQFSVERPDGSNFTLKIRSTKLEDSAMYFCASTAGGPGETQYFGPGTRLLVL.

This clone was seen more than once but under ten times. The chain carries TRBV6-2 or TRBV6-3 and TRBJ2-7; TRBD1 matches 8 bases. This CDR3 has 14 amino acids. Germline CDR1 MNHEY, CDR2 SVGEGT. V shed 2 bases and J 5 bases; nucleotides not matched to a gene: 5. CDR3 sequence: CASSYADRGNEQYF. Here the CDR3 DNA reads TGTGCCAGCAGTTACGCCGACAGGGGTAACGAGCAGTACTTC.

This clone was counted between two and nine times. The V call is TRBV24-1, the J call TRBJ2-6, with 8 bases matching TRBD1. CDR1 and CDR2 (germline): KGHDR, SFDVKD. J was trimmed by 1 base and V by 11 bases; bases with no gene match: 9. CDR3 length: 16 residues. CDR3 protein: CAIGDRGQSGANVLTF. CDR3 DNA: TGTGCCATTGGCGACAGGGGACAGTCTGGGGCCAACGTCCTGACTTTC.

This clone was counted at least ten times. The chain employs TRBV7-2 and TRBJ2-1, with D perhaps matching TRBD1 (5 bases). Per germline, CDR1 SGHTA and CDR2 FQGNSA. The CDR3 extends over 15 amino acids. V was cut by 0 bases and J by 5 bases, with 11 bases left in between. The CDR3 loop is CASSLADTYNNEQFF. The CDR3 nucleotides are TGTGCCAGCAGCTTAGCGGACACTTACAACAATGAGCAGTTCTTC.

The V gene is TRBV20-1, the J gene TRBJ2-5; D remains ambiguous. This CDR3 has 11 amino acids. In germline, CDR1 is DFQATT, CDR2 SNEGSKA (reference sequence). The V end lost 5 bases, the J end lost 7 bases, and 11 bases lay between the germline ends. CDR3 residues: CSALFQLTQYF. As DNA, the CDR3 is TGCAGTGCTCTCTTCCAGCTGACCCAGTACTTC.

This clone was seen a handful of times. A much larger clone is a single base away; this may be a read error. At the DNA level, this CDR3 is encoded by other sequences in the same sample as well. V gene TRBV7-2 combines with J gene TRBJ1-2; 8 bases fit TRBD1. V was pared by 6 bases and J by 4 bases, with 7 bases of the junction left unmatched. This CDR3 spans 14 amino acids. Germline lookup yields CDR1 SGHTA and CDR2 FQGNSA. CDR3 in amino acids: CASSLGQASYGYTF. CDR3 nucleotides: TGTGCCAGCAGTTTGGGACAGGCCAGCTATGGCTACACCTTC.

This clone has a count of ten or more. This specimen includes other DNA sequences encoding the same CDR3. The chain combines TRBV5-5 with TRBJ1-2; D call uncertain. The CDR3 loop spans 13 amino acids. Germline loops: CDR1 SGHKS, CDR2 YYEKEE (reference sequence). Trimming removed 1 base at V and 1 base at J, with 5 bases between. The CDR3 DNA reads as TGTGCCAGCAGCTTGAACCTTAACTATGGCTACACCTTC. This encodes CASSLNLNYGYTF.

This clone was seen many times. V is TRBV12-3 or TRBV12-4 and J is TRBJ2-6; D is perhaps TRBD2 (6 bases). V lost 0 bases and J lost 0, with 12 bases in between. The length of the CDR3 is 18 residues. The CDR3 sequence is CASSLAGEGGSGANVLTF. The CDR3 DNA sequence: TGTGCCAGCAGTTTAGCGGGTGAGGGAGGCTCTGGGGCCAACGTCCTGACTTTC.

This clone has just one count. The CDR3 carries no conserved terminal phenylalanine or tryptophan, so it likely arises from a read error. The gene calls are TRBV2 and TRBJ2-5; a possible D gene is TRBD1 (5 bases). Germline lookup yields CDR1 SNHLY and CDR2 FYNNEI. V gave up 6 bases and J gave up 5 bases, with 16 bases separating them. The CDR3 consists of 14 residues. The CDR3 nucleotides read TGTGCCAGCAGCGCCGGGCCTAAGGGGGAGACCCAGTACTAC. Protein sequence: CASSAGPKGETQYY.

At least ten counts were recorded for this clone. The chain is built from TRBV4-2 and TRBJ1-3; D unresolved. With 0 bases removed from V and 0 bases from J, the gap between germline ends came to 6 bases. Germline values: CDR1 LGHNA, CDR2 YNFKEQ. The CDR3 has 15 residues. CDR3 region: CASSQEEASGNTIYF. In DNA form, the CDR3 reads TGTGCCAGCAGCCAAGAGGAGGCCTCTGGAAACACCATATATTTT.

This clone was seen many times. The chain employs TRBV6-5 and TRBJ1-1, with a possible D match to TRBD1 (5 bases). V was cut by 2 bases and J by 6 bases, with 16 bases left in between. Germline CDR1 and CDR2: MNHEY and SVGAGI. This CDR3 has 15 amino acids. The CDR3 bases are TGTGCCAGCAGTTACGGTCTGGGGCTTGCATCTGAAGCTTTCTTT. Translating it yields CASSYGLGLASEAFF.